Presented here are 19 T cell receptor beta chains from one specimen sequenced in a study of blood T cell repertoires in COVID-19. Repertoires were generated with immunoSEQ multiplex PCR, while TCRdb's copy carries only in-frame clones and drops some. The table records roughly 230,000 clones, 85% of them present only once. The sample consisted of peripheral blood. The receptors shown here come from a man aged 40-49 years with acute or convalescent COVID-19.

This chain connects TRBV7-9 to TRBJ2-7; 8 bases map to TRBD1. The trim removed 0 bases at V and 6 bases at J, leaving 7 bases unmatched. The V gene's germline CDR1 is SEHNR and CDR2 FQNEAQ (reference sequence). This CDR3 comprises 15 residues. The CDR3 DNA reads as TGTGCCAGCAGCTTAGCGTCCGGACAGGGAACCGAGCAGTACTTC. It encodes CASSLASGQGTEQYF.

This chain joins TRBV19 and TRBJ2-1; a possible D gene is TRBD1 (5 bases). This CDR3 contains 13 residues. V was trimmed by 3 bases and J by 4 bases, leaving 7 bases between them. Germline values: CDR1 LNHDA, CDR2 SQIVND (reference sequence). The CDR3 is CASSMTAYNEQFF. The CDR3, as DNA: TGTGCCAGTAGTATGACAGCGTACAATGAGCAGTTCTTC.

As DNA, the CDR3 is TGCGCCAGCAGCCAAGGGGGAGGGGGAGGGGACAATGAGCAGTTCTTC. As protein: CASSQGGGGGDNEQFF. This chain connects TRBV4-1 to TRBJ2-1, with D possibly TRBD2 on 7 matching bases. Per germline, CDR1 MGHRA and CDR2 YSYEKL. With 1 base removed from V and 5 bases from J, the gap between germline ends came to 15 bases. CDR3 length equals 16 residues.

V and J are TRBV5-1 and TRBJ2-7; maybe TRBD2 (5 bases). Germline assignment: CDR1 SGHRS and CDR2 YFSETQ. The CDR3 runs to 14 residues. The V and J ends lost 3 bases and 4 bases respectively, with 14 bases between them. In nucleotides, the CDR3 is TGCGCCAGCAGCTGGACCGGACTGGCTTACGAGCAGTACTTC. It encodes CASSWTGLAYEQYF.

The V and J genes are TRBV7-8 and TRBJ1-1; D not resolved. CDR1 is SGHVS and CDR2 is FQNEAQ in the germline V gene. V gave up 1 base and J gave up 1 base, with 10 bases separating them. This CDR3 has 15 amino acids. The CDR3 DNA sequence: TGTGCCAGCAGCTTAGTTATAGCGACGAACACTGAAGCTTTCTTT. Its protein product is CASSLVIATNTEAFF.

A few counts support this clone. The chain uses TRBV6-1 and TRBJ1-4; TRBD1 aligns across 7 bases. The CDR3 totals 16 residues. Trimming at V came to 1 base and at J to 11 bases, leaving 13 bases not matched to a gene. Germline V gene lookup returns CDR1 MNHNS and CDR2 SASEGT. DNA of the CDR3: TGTGCCAGCAGTGAAGGGGCGTCAGGGGGGACGTGGAAACTGTTTTTT. Translating it yields CASSEGASGGTWKLFF.

J is TRBJ1-5 and V is TRBV18; TRBD1 is a possible D gene (5 bases). V shed 4 bases and J shed 2 bases, with 15 bases lying between them. The CDR3 has 16 amino acids. Germline CDR1 KGHSH, CDR2 LQKENI. The DNA for the CDR3 is TGTGCCAGCTCACTTGGACAAACCCTTGGCAATCAGCCCCAGCATTTT. Protein product: CASSLGQTLGNQPQHF.

In the case of this clone: The sample contains more than one DNA sequence encoding this CDR3. V usage is TRBV7-2 and J usage is TRBJ1-1, with 7 nucleotides matching TRBD1. Germline assignment: CDR1 SGHTA and CDR2 FQGNSA. Trimming removed 5 bases from V and 1 base from J; junction bases left unmatched: 7. The CDR3 runs to 15 residues. CDR3 DNA: TGTGCCAGCAGCCCAAGACAGGGAAAGAACACTGAAGCTTTCTTT. Translating gives CASSPRQGKNTEAFF.

The CDR3: CASSLRDRVQKLFF. CDR3 DNA: TGTGCCAGTAGTCTCCGGGACAGGGTACAAAAACTGTTTTTT. The chain is built from TRBV19 and TRBJ1-4, with 9 bases aligning to TRBD1. V dropped 5 bases and J dropped 9; count of bases not matched to a gene: 7. Per germline, CDR1 LNHDA and CDR2 SQIVND (reference sequence). The CDR3 loop spans 14 amino acids.

This chain uses TRBV29-1 with TRBJ1-1; the match to TRBD1 covers 7 bases. The ends lost 4 bases at V and 1 base at J; junction bases unmatched: 3. The germline gives CDR1 SQVTM, CDR2 ANQGSEA. The CDR3 has 13 residues. CDR3 coding DNA: TGCAGCGTTGGGGGACAGAAGAACACTGAAGCTTTCTTT. It codes for CSVGGQKNTEAFF.

The rearrangement joins TRBV5-8 to TRBJ2-2; D is undetermined. The germline V gene has CDR1 SGHTS and CDR2 YDEGEE. V was pared by 0 bases and J by 5 bases, with 14 bases between. This CDR3 contains 16 residues. The CDR3 DNA follows: TGTGCCAGCAGCTTGGGAAGGAGAGCTGGGACCGGGGAGCTGTTTTTT. The encoded protein is CASSLGRRAGTGELFF. The complete variable domain, with remaining parts taken from reference TRBV5-8 and TRBJ2-2, reads EAGVTQSPTHLIKTRGQQATLRCSPISGHTSVYWYQQALGLGLQFLLWYDEGEERNRGNFPPRFSGRQFPNYSSELNVNALELEDSALYLCASSLGRRAGTGELFFGEGSRLTVL.

With respect to this clone: One end of the junction fails to match germline, which may point to a read error. This chain joins TRBV5-1 and TRBJ2-3; TRBD1 aligns across 7 bases. From germline, CDR1 is SGHRS and CDR2 YFSETQ. The CDR3 contains 14 residues. As DNA, the CDR3 is TGCGCCAGCCAAGGGGGCCCCAGCATAGATACGCAGTATTTT. Translation gives CASQGGPSIDTQYF.

The CDR3 DNA is TGTGCCAGTAGTCTCCGGGGAGGCTACACCTTC. Protein product: CASSLRGGYTF. The chain recombines TRBV19 with TRBJ1-2; D not resolved. CDR3 length equals 11 residues. From germline, CDR1 is LNHDA and CDR2 SQIVND (reference sequence). V lost 5 bases, J lost 8 bases, and 9 bases lay in between. Complete variable domain (other parts from reference TRBV19 and TRBJ1-2): DGGITQSPKYLFRKEGQNVTLSCEQNLNHDAMYWYRQDPGQGLRLIYYSQIVNDFQKGDIAEGYSVSREKKESFPLTVTSAQKNPTAFYLCASSLRGGYTFGSGTRLTVV.

The J gene is TRBJ1-1, the V gene TRBV6-5, with TRBD1 matching 8 bases. The CDR3 contains 14 residues. The germline V gene encodes CDR1 MNHEY and CDR2 SVGAGI. J gave up 5 bases and V 4 bases, and 6 bases lay outside the gene matches. CDR3 DNA sequence: TGTGCCAGCAGTTCCAGGGGGCGGGTTACTGAAGCTTTCTTT. Translating it yields CASSSRGRVTEAFF.

This clone was recorded only once. CDR3 sequence reads: CASSSHATGPNSPLHF. DNA for the CDR3: TGCGCCAGCAGCTCACACGCGACAGGCCCCAATTCACCCCTCCACTTT. This chain uses TRBV5-1 with TRBJ1-6, with D maybe TRBD1 (6 bases). Germline CDR1 SGHRS, CDR2 YFSETQ. This CDR3 region has 16 residues. V dropped 3 bases and J dropped 7 bases, with 17 bases sitting between them.

The chain joins TRBV25-1 to TRBJ1-2, with TRBD1 matching 8 bases. The V segment lost 4 bases and the J segment 10 bases; nucleotides outside the gene matches: 8. Germline CDR1 and CDR2: MGHDK and SYGVNS. The CDR3 is 13 amino acids. The CDR3 DNA reads as TGTGCCAGCAGTGGCCAGACAGGGGTTGACTACACCTTC. Protein sequence: CASSGQTGVDYTF.

V gene TRBV9 combines with J gene TRBJ2-7, with TRBD1 matching 9 bases. With V trimmed by 1 base and J by 3 bases, 5 bases remained unmatched. The CDR3 has 15 amino acids. The V gene's germline CDR1 is SGDLS and CDR2 YYNGEE. CDR3 DNA sequence: TGTGCCAGCAGCGTAACGGGGGACAGGGTCTACGAGCAGTACTTC. Translation: CASSVTGDRVYEQYF.

J is TRBJ1-1 and V is TRBV18; weak D call: TRBD1 (5 bases). The CDR3 has 17 amino acids. Per the germline V gene, CDR1 is KGHSH and CDR2 is LQKENI. Trimming pared 3 bases from V and 0 bases from J, leaving 17 bases between. The CDR3 coding sequence is TGTGCCAGCTCACCGTTCCGTCCAGGGCTCATGAACACTGAAGCTTTCTTT. Translated: CASSPFRPGLMNTEAFF.

The V and J genes are TRBV9 and TRBJ2-2; 10 nucleotides line up with TRBD1. Per the germline V gene, CDR1 is SGDLS and CDR2 is YYNGEE. Trimming took 2 bases from V and 7 from J; bases not matched to a gene: 2. The CDR3 extends over 14 amino acids. The CDR3 DNA follows: TGTGCCAGCAGCGTGGGACAGGGGCTCGGGGAGCTGTTTTTT. It translates to CASSVGQGLGELFF.